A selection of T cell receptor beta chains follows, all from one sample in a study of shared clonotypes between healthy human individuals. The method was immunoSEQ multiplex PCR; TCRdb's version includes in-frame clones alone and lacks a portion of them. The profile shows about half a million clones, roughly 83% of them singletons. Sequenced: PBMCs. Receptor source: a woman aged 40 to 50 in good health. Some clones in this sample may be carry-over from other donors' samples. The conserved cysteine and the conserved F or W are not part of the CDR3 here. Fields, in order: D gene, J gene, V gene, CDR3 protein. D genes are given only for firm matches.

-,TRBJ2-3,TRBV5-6,ASSATGYTDTQY
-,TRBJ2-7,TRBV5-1,ASSLTGYPYEQY
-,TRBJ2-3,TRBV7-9,ASSLASDAPAQY
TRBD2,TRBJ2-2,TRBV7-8,ASTTSGSGSGELF
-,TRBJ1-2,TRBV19,ASSIEGYSTYGYT
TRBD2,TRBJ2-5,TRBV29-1,SSRGLAGDETQY
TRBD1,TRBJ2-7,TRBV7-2,ASSPRTGSYEQY
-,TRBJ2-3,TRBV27,ASSLRWADTQY
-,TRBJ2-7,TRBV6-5,ASREPGQGIYEQY
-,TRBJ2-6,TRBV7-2,ASSLAGWWGTGANVLT
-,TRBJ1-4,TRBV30,AWSVLGAKKLF
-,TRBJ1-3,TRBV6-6,ASSREGNTIY
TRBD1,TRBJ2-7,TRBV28,ASIKGQGTGEQY
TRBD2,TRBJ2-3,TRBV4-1,ASSQPQREKTDTQY
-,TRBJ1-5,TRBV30,AWSVKGDQPQH
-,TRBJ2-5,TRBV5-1,ASSLGLVGVSQETQY
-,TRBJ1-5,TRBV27,ASSPLAIEGQPQH
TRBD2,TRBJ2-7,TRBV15,ATSRGPSGGRLAANLYEQY
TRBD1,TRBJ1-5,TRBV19,ASSDRGLSNQPQH
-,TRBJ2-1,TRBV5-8,ASSLRPYNEQF
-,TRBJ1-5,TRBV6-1,ASSLRPPNQPQH
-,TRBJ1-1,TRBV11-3,ASSSQGWTEAF
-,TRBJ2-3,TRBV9,ASSVEGRGWADTQY
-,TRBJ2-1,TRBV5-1,ASSLLDEQF
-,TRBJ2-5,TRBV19,ASSIGTGETQY
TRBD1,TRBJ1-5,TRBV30,ACPEGQSADQPQH
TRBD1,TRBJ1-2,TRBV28,ASRLQGGDYGYT
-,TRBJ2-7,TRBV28,AVCCRAGFPSYEQY
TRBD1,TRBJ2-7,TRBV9,ASSPDRGRTYEQY
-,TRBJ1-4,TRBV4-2,ASSQRGADEKLF
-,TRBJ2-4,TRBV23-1,ASRGGVLGKNIQY
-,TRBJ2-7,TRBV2,ASSENLNEQY
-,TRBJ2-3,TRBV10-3,AISDKVRDPLPIDTQY
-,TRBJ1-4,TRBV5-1,ASSPEGAPSRLF
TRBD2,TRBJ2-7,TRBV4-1,ASSQGLFYEQY
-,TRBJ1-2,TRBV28,ASRGGRRDDGYT
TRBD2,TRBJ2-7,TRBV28,ASSFLGTSTNYEQY
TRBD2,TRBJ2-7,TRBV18,ASSPFTGLAGVYEQY
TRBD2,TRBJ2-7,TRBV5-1,ASSFGTSGIYEQY
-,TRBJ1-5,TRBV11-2,ASSSQVNQPQH
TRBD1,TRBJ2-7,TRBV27,ASSLAAPNRDRGD
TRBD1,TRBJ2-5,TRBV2,ASRGDRGWETQY
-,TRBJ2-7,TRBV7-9,ASSRGIYEQY
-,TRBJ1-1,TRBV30,AWSAGWTTEAF
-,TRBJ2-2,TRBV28,ATQGLTGELF
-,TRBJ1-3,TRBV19,ASTPSDANSGNTIY
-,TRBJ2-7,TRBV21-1,ASGGHYTYEQY
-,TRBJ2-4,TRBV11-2,ASSSYSGESIQY